The clone carrying this TCR beta chain has a handful of counts. Its specificity is not known. The entry originates in a study of blood T cells in healthy people across ages. Trimming removed 1 base at V and 7 bases at J, with 7 bases between. Germline-derived CDR1 and CDR2 are LGHDT and YNNKEL (reference sequence). CDR3 size: 12 residues. Whole-study results and caveats: Diversity was estimated from one million T cells, and these estimates were considered underestimates.

Together with a sample-barcoded 5' primer, a J-beta primer mix was included in a second PCR lasting roughly 6 to 12 cycles. TCRdb redid the calling of the 5' RACE reads with MiXCR, one entry per CDR3 protein. Altogether around 620,000 distinct CDR3 sequences are present, 27% being singletons, with the ten largest covering around 20%. V and J are TRBV3-1 and TRBJ2-5; unclear D gene. The origin of this receptor is a woman between 65 and 79 years old in good health. Sequencing was performed on blood. Here the CDR3 reads CASSQVVRTQYF. The CDR3 region has the DNA TGTGCCAGCAGCCAAGTCGTACGGACCCAGTACTTC.